This T cell receptor (beta chain) was documented in a study of cytomegalovirus exposure and HLA in healthy donors. CDR1 MNHEY and CDR2 SMNVEV come from the germline V gene (reference sequence). Trimming shortened V by 5 bases and J by 2 bases, and 15 bases separated the two germline ends. The CDR3 spans 15 residues. It was with 60 Vbeta and 13 Jbeta primers that the PCR ran. Clones were read by immunoSEQ multiplex PCR, and TCRdb kept only the in-frame ones, dropping some. The sample comprises approximately 81,000 clones, roughly 72% of which are singletons, and under 10% rests with the top ten. Sequencing was carried out using PBMCs. The origin of this receptor is a man aged 35-49 years in good health and CMV-seropositive. The V and J genes are TRBV27 and TRBJ1-2; D is possibly TRBD1 (5 bases). CDR3 nucleotides: TGTGCCAGCAGTCTCACCCCGACAGCGAACTATGGCTACACCTTC. Translated, it gives CASSLTPTANYGYTF.